Following are 20 T cell receptor beta chains from one sample sequenced in a study of blood T cell repertoires in COVID-19. Assay: immunoSEQ multiplex PCR; the TCRdb copy retains only in-frame clones and omits some. The table has around 280,000 clones, under 90% seen once. The sequenced sample was PBMCs or T cells enriched from blood (not recorded which). These receptors came from a woman in her forties who had recovered from COVID-19.

With regard to this clone: Other DNA variants within this sample encode the same CDR3. This sequence joins TRBV2 and TRBJ1-5; D is perhaps TRBD1 (5 bases). Germline assignment: CDR1 SNHLY and CDR2 FYNNEI. Trimming left V 3 bases short and J 2 bases short, with 8 bases between. This CDR3 has 14 residues. This CDR3 is CASSEGGGNQPQHF. The CDR3 coding sequence is TGTGCCAGCAGTGAGGGGGGGGGCAATCAGCCCCAGCATTTT.

The rearrangement links TRBV19 to TRBJ2-6; 7 bases are shared with TRBD1. The V segment lost 4 bases and the J segment 0 bases; nucleotides outside the gene matches: 9. CDR3 size: 18 residues. Germline V gene sequence: CDR1 LNHDA, CDR2 SQIVND (reference sequence). CDR3 in DNA: TGTGCCAGTAGTAGGGGACAGCTCGCGTCCTCTGGGGCCAACGTCCTGACTTTC. It translates to CASSRGQLASSGANVLTF.

The chain joins TRBV7-3 to TRBJ1-2; no clear D gene. V lost 4 bases and J lost 8, with 14 bases in between. Germline assignment: CDR1 SGHTA and CDR2 FQGTGA. The CDR3 has 13 amino acids. The CDR3 DNA is TGTGCCAGCAGCTCCGGTGACGGCGGCGGCTACACCTTC. Its protein is CASSSGDGGGYTF.

This clone is a singleton in its sample. The chain has TRBV19 and TRBJ1-2, with TRBD1 matching 10 bases. Germline V gives CDR1 LNHDA, CDR2 SQIVND (reference sequence). Trimming cost V 5 bases and J 8 bases; bases outside gene matches: 17. The CDR3 covers 17 residues. CDR3 sequence (DNA): TGTGCCAGTAGTCCATCCGGGACAGGGGCGCCCCTTGGAGGCTACACCTTC. It codes for CASSPSGTGAPLGGYTF.

The gene calls are TRBV6-5 and TRBJ1-5; 9 positions agree with TRBD1. Germline trimming cut 8 bases from V and 5 bases from J; bases unmatched to any gene: 7. CDR3 length: 14 residues. The V gene's germline CDR1 is MNHEY and CDR2 SVGAGI. Written as DNA, the CDR3 is TGTGCCAGCCGCGGGGGGACAGGGTATCAGCCCCAGCATTTT. It translates to CASRGGTGYQPQHF.

As to this clone: The same CDR3 also results from other DNA sequences found in this sample. The chain links TRBV5-1 to TRBJ2-7; TRBD1 might be the D (5 bases). V lost 1 base to trimming and J lost 0 bases, with 5 bases between them. The germline CDR1 and CDR2 sequences are SGHRS and YFSETQ. This CDR3 is built from 13 residues. The CDR3, as DNA: TGCGCCAGCAGCTTGCAGGGCTCCTACGAGCAGTACTTC. This sequence encodes CASSLQGSYEQYF.

The rearrangement uses TRBV7-2 and TRBJ2-2; 7 nucleotides match TRBD1. Trimming cost V 5 bases and J 4 bases; bases outside gene matches: 4. This CDR3 spans 14 amino acids. Germline V gene sequence: CDR1 SGHTA, CDR2 FQGNSA. CDR3 sequence: CASSTTGATGELFF. DNA of the CDR3: TGTGCCAGCAGCACCACAGGGGCCACCGGGGAGCTGTTTTTT.

This chain joins TRBV20-1 and TRBJ2-3; D ambiguous. Germline CDR1 DFQATT, CDR2 SNEGSKA (reference sequence). Trimming stripped 3 bases from V and 1 base from J, with 5 bases between. The CDR3 has 12 amino acids. The DNA of the CDR3 is TGCAGTGCTAGTCCGGGCACAGATACGCAGTATTTT. This encodes CSASPGTDTQYF.

The rearrangement joins TRBV5-1 to TRBJ1-2; 11 nucleotides line up with TRBD1. Trimming at V came to 4 bases and at J to 8 bases, leaving 7 bases not matched to a gene. The CDR3 loop spans 14 amino acids. Germline V gene sequence: CDR1 SGHRS, CDR2 YFSETQ. CDR3 sequence reads: CASSPGQGASGYTF. CDR3 bases: TGCGCCAGCAGCCCCGGACAGGGGGCGTCGGGCTACACCTTC.

The chain is built from TRBV12-3 or TRBV12-4 and TRBJ1-5; weak D call: TRBD1 (5 bases). Trimming stripped 6 bases from V and 3 bases from J, with 9 bases between. The CDR3 contains 13 residues. The CDR3: CASRSGSNQPQHF. The CDR3 region has the DNA TGTGCCAGCAGGTCAGGGTCCAATCAGCCCCAGCATTTT.

The J gene is TRBJ2-7, the V gene TRBV7-2; D ambiguous. The V end was cut by 5 bases, the J end by 10 bases, with 12 bases between. The CDR3 totals 11 residues. Looked up from germline, CDR1 is SGHTA and CDR2 is FQGNSA. The CDR3 reads CASSTPGPQYF. CDR3 DNA sequence: TGTGCCAGCAGCACGCCGGGTCCCCAGTACTTC.

V is TRBV7-3 and J is TRBJ2-5, with 8 positions matching TRBD1. The CDR3 totals 15 residues. V gave up 5 bases and J gave up 4 bases; unmatched junction bases: 9. From germline, CDR1 is SGHTA and CDR2 FQGTGA. CDR3 sequence reads: CASSVAGGTGETQYF. The CDR3 DNA reads as TGTGCCAGCAGCGTAGCCGGTGGGACAGGAGAGACCCAGTACTTC.

This chain joins TRBV30 and TRBJ2-1; the match to TRBD2 covers 8 bases. Germline values: CDR1 GTSNPN, CDR2 SVGIG (reference sequence). J gave up 7 bases and V 2 bases, and 10 bases lay outside the gene matches. This CDR3 has 15 residues. For the CDR3, the DNA is TGTGCCTGGAGTCGGAGCGGGAGATCGGGAAATGAGCAGTTCTTC. Protein: CAWSRSGRSGNEQFF. Variable domain in full (rest from reference TRBV30 and TRBJ2-1): SQTIHQWPATLVQPVGSPLSLECTVEGTSNPNLYWYRQAAGRGLQLLFYSVGIGQISSEVPQNLSASRPQDRQFILSSKKLLLSDSGFYLCAWSRSGRSGNEQFFGPGTRLTVL.

This chain connects TRBV7-2 to TRBJ2-3; 7 bases agree with TRBD2. CDR1 is SGHTA and CDR2 is FQGNSA in the germline V gene. The J segment lost 0 bases and the V segment lost 6 bases, leaving 9 bases of the junction unmatched. CDR3 size: 16 residues. The CDR3: CASRYSGGGSTDTQYF. Written as DNA, the CDR3 is TGTGCCAGCAGATATAGTGGCGGGGGTAGCACAGATACGCAGTATTTT.

The chain links TRBV27 to TRBJ2-7, with D possibly being TRBD1 (6 bases). The germline V gene encodes CDR1 MNHEY and CDR2 SMNVEV (reference sequence). The CDR3 runs to 16 residues. V lost 0 bases, J lost 0 bases, and 12 bases lay in between. The CDR3 spells CASSLSRGVSSYEQYF. The CDR3 bases are TGTGCCAGCAGTTTATCCAGGGGCGTAAGCTCCTACGAGCAGTACTTC.

V gene TRBV24-1 combines with J gene TRBJ2-3; perhaps TRBD1 as D (5 bases). Germline lookup yields CDR1 KGHDR and CDR2 SFDVKD. This CDR3 is 11 amino acids long. Trimming cost V 9 bases and J 7 bases, with 10 bases left between them. The CDR3 sequence is CATGQGYTQYF. The CDR3 bases are TGTGCCACCGGCCAGGGATATACGCAGTATTTT.

V usage is TRBV9 and J usage is TRBJ1-5; 7 bases align to TRBD1. Per germline, CDR1 SGDLS and CDR2 YYNGEE. This CDR3 region has 14 residues. V trimming: 3 bases; J trimming: 5 bases; junction bases outside the gene matches: 5. CDR3 in DNA: TGTGCCAGCAGCGCGACAGGGACTTATCAGCCCCAGCATTTT. Protein sequence: CASSATGTYQPQHF. The whole variable domain, filled in from reference TRBV9 and TRBJ1-5, reads DSGVTQTPKHLITATGQRVTLRCSPRSGDLSVYWYQQSLDQGLQFLIQYYNGEERAKGNILERFSAQQFPDLHSELNLSSLELGDSALYFCASSATGTYQPQHFGDGTRLSIL.

The rearrangement uses TRBV7-9 and TRBJ1-2, with a possible D match to TRBD1 (5 bases). Germline CDR1 and CDR2: SEHNR and FQNEAQ (reference sequence). This CDR3 spans 14 amino acids. The ends were cut back, 5 bases at V and 0 bases at J, with 10 bases in the middle. CDR3 bases: TGTGCCAGCAGCCACTCGGGGGCTAACTATGGCTACACCTTC. Translating it yields CASSHSGANYGYTF.

This CDR3 is CASSAYSTDTQYF. CDR3 nucleotide sequence: TGTGCCAGCAGCGCGTATAGCACAGATACGCAGTATTTT. J is TRBJ2-3 and V is TRBV7-6; D gene ambiguous. CDR1 SGHVS and CDR2 FNYEAQ come from the germline V gene. With 5 bases removed from V and 0 bases from J, the gap between germline ends came to 6 bases. The length of the CDR3 is 13 residues.

The chain uses TRBV11-1 and TRBJ2-1, with D possibly being TRBD2 (6 bases). The CDR3 runs to 14 residues. In germline, CDR1 is SGHAT, CDR2 FQDESV (reference sequence). Trimming removed 4 bases from V and 15 bases from J, with 22 bases in between. The CDR3 reads CASSSGAVGKTRFF. CDR3 nucleotide sequence: TGTGCCAGCAGCTCGGGAGCGGTTGGGAAAACTAGGTTCTTC. Filled out from reference TRBV11-1 and TRBJ2-1, the complete variable domain reads EAEVAQSPRYKITEKSQAVAFWCDPISGHATLYWYRQILGQGPELLVQFQDESVVDDSQLPKDRFSAERLKGVDSTLKIQPAELGDSAMYLCASSSGAVGKTRFFGPGTRLTVL.